Listed below are T cell receptor beta chains from one sample, sequenced in a study of vaccination and CD4 T cells after COVID-19. MiXCR was run by TCRdb on the PCR reads, yielding one entry per CDR3 protein. The data show approximately 5,400 distinct CDR3 sequences, with less than 70% seen just once and approximately 50% held by the top ten. These receptors lack a known antigen. The source material was CD4+ T cells from blood, cultured in vitro. The origin of the receptors is a human donor in good health. Both conserved end residues are part of each CDR3. A D gene is named only where the DNA matches it firmly. Size is omitted from some rows. Given values are once, few, many or a class for expanded clones.

j_call d_call clone_size v_call cdr3_aa cdr3_nt
TRBJ2-5 NA NA TRBV20-1 CSARGQTETQYF TGCAGTGCTAGGGGTCAAACAGAGACCCAGTACTTC
TRBJ1-1 NA NA TRBV12-3/TRBV12-4 CASTLLAGGGTEAFF TGTGCCAGCACTCTCTTGGCGGGGGGAGGCACTGAAGCTTTCTTT
TRBJ2-5 NA NA TRBV20-1 CSARPTTETQYF TGCAGTGCCCGGCCCACGACGGAGACCCAGTACTTC
TRBJ1-3 TRBD1 NA TRBV4-3 CASSQGQGGIGNTIYF TGCGCCAGCAGCCAGGGACAGGGGGGAATCGGAAACACCATATATTTT
TRBJ2-3 NA NA TRBV4-2 CASSQVSAGTDTQYF TGTGCCAGCAGCCAAGTGTCGGCGGGAACAGATACGCAGTATTTT
TRBJ1-6 TRBD1 NA TRBV6-2/TRBV6-3 CASSWGQGVGSPLHF TGTGCCAGCAGTTGGGGACAGGGGGTTGGATCACCCCTCCACTTT
TRBJ2-3 TRBD1 few TRBV6-5 CASSLGQNTDTQYF TGTGCCAGCAGTTTGGGACAGAACACAGATACGCAGTATTTT
TRBJ1-1 TRBD1 NA TRBV20-1 CSPLQGALNTEAFF TGCAGCCCTCTCCAGGGGGCCCTTAACACTGAAGCTTTCTTT
TRBJ2-4 NA NA TRBV5-4 CASSLKGGGDIQYF TGTGCCAGCAGCTTGAAGGGGGGTGGGGACATTCAGTACTTC
TRBJ1-1 NA NA TRBV7-2 CASSLLSGAFF TGTGCCAGCAGCTTATTATCAGGCGCTTTCTTT
TRBJ1-6 TRBD1 NA TRBV5-4 CASSLRDRGPNSPLHF TGTGCCAGCAGCCTCCGGGACAGGGGTCCCAATTCACCCCTCCACTTT
TRBJ1-2 NA NA TRBV7-9 CASSLPGLRGYTF TGTGCCAGCAGCCTCCCGGGACTGCGAGGCTACACCTTC
TRBJ1-2 NA few TRBV28 CASGGFNYGYTF TGTGCCAGCGGGGGGTTTAACTATGGCTACACCTTC
TRBJ2-2 TRBD2 NA TRBV19 CASSRLAGANTGELFF TGTGCCAGTTCGAGGCTAGCGGGGGCTAACACCGGGGAGCTGTTTTTT
TRBJ1-1 NA NA TRBV20-1 CRPSRGGTEAFF TGCAGGCCAAGCCGCGGGGGTACTGAAGCTTTCTTT
TRBJ2-2 TRBD2 NA TRBV7-9 CASSPLAGGNTGELFF TGTGCCAGCAGCCCGTTAGCGGGAGGGAACACCGGGGAGCTGTTTTTT
TRBJ1-1 NA NA TRBV28 CASRTTVNTEAFF TGTGCCAGCAGGACAACGGTGAACACTGAAGCTTTCTTT
TRBJ2-5 NA few TRBV28 CATEFSRWAQETQYF TGTGCCACGGAATTCAGCCGTTGGGCCCAAGAGACCCAGTACTTC
TRBJ1-5 NA NA TRBV19 CASNNSPFNQPQHF TGTGCCAGTAACAACAGCCCTTTCAATCAGCCCCAGCATTTT
TRBJ2-5 NA NA TRBV7-2 CASSLSYQETQYF TGTGCCAGCAGCTTAAGCTATCAAGAGACCCAGTACTTC
TRBJ1-1 NA NA TRBV6-1 CASRGTLNTEAFF TGTGCCAGCCGGGGAACTTTGAACACTGAAGCTTTCTTT
TRBJ2-5 NA NA TRBV7-7 CASTNRQETQYF TGTGCCAGCACCAATAGACAAGAGACCCAGTACTTC